The TCR beta chain described here comes from a study of control samples from healthy donors and cancer patients (dated by TCRdb to about 2020). At the junction V is shortened by 2 bases and J by 4 bases; bases outside the gene matches: 2. The cysteine opens and the phenylalanine closes a CDR3 of 15 amino acids. Just the 45-base CDR3 DNA is kept, in frame starting at base 1. Reading the germline V gene gives CDR1 KGHSH and CDR2 LQKENI. Receptor libraries were prepared by the immunoSEQ multiplex PCR assay. In its TCRdb copy, this immuneACCESS table keeps in-frame sequences only and misses some clones. Where compared with another copy, unresolved V genes explain less than half of these, and the others have no known cause. The sample profile shows about 150,000 clones; more than 85% of them were found once. Approximately 2% of the sample belongs to the ten largest clones. As regards this clone: Its antigen target is currently unknown. No base qualities exist here, and no much larger clone lies one base off it.

This clonotype was sampled from a middle-aged woman in good health. The sequencing sample was made of blood. The chain uses TRBV18 and TRBJ1-3; 10 junctional bases match TRBD1. The DNA sequence reads TGTGCCAGCTCACCAGGGACAGGGGTCGGAAACACCATATATTTT. Its translation reads: CASSPGTGVGNTIYF.